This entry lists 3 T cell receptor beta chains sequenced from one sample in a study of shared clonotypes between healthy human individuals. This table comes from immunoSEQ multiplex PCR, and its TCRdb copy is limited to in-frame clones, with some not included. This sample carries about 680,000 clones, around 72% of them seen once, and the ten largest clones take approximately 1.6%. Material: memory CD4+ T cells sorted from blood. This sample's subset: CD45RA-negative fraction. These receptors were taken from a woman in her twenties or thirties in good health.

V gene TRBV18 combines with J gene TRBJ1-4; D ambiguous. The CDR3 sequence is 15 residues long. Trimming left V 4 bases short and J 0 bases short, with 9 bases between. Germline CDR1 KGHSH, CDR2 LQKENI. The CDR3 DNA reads TGTGCCAGCTCACGAACACTTTCAACTAATGAAAAACTGTTTTTT. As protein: CASSRTLSTNEKLFF.

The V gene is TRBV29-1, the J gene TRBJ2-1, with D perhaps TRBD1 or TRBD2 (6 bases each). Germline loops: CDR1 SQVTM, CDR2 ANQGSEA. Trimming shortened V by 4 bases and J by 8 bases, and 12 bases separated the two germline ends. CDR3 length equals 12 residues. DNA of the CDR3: TGCAGCGTTGCGACCGGGGGCGATGAGCAGTTCTTC. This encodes CSVATGGDEQFF.

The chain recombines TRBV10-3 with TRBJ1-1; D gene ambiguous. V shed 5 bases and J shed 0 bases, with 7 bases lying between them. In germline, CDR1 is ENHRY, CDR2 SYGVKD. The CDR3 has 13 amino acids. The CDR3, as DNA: TGTGCCATCAGTTCCAGCATGAACACTGAAGCTTTCTTT. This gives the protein CAISSSMNTEAFF.